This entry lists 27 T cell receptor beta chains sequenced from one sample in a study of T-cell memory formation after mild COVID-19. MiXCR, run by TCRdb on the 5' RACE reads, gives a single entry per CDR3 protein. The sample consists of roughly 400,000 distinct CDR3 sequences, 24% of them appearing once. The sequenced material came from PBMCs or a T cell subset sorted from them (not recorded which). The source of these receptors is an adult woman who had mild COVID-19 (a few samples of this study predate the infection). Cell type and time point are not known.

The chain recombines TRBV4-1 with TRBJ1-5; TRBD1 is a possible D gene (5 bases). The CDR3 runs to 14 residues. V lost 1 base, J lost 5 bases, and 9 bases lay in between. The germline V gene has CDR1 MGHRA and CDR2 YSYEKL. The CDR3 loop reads CASSQGDRYQPQHF. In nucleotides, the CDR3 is TGCGCCAGCAGCCAAGGAGACAGATATCAGCCCCAGCATTTT.

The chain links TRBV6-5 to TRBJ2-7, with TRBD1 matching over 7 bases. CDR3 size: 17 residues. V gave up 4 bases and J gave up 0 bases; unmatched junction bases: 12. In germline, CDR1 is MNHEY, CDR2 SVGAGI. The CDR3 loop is CASSLGTAVPLSYEQYF. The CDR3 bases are TGTGCCAGCAGTTTAGGGACAGCCGTCCCCCTCTCCTACGAGCAGTACTTC.

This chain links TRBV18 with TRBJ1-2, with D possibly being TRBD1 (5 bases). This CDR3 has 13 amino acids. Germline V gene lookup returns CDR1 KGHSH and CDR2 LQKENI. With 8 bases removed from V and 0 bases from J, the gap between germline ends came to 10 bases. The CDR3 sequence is CASLRGTNYGYTF. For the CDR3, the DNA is TGTGCCAGCCTCCGGGGGACTAACTATGGCTACACCTTC.

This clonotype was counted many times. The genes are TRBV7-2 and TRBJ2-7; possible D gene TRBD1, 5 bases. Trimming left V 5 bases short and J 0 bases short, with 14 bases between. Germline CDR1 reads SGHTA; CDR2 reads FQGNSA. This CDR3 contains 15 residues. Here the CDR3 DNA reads TGTGCCAGCAGCCATAGGCAGGACAACTCCTACGAGCAGTACTTC. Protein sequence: CASSHRQDNSYEQYF. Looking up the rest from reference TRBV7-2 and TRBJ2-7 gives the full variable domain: GAGVSQSPSNKVTEKGKDVELRCDPISGHTALYWYRQSLGQGLEFLIYFQGNSAPDKSGLPSDRFSAERTGGSVSTLTIQRTQQEDSAVYLCASSHRQDNSYEQYFGPGTRLTVT.

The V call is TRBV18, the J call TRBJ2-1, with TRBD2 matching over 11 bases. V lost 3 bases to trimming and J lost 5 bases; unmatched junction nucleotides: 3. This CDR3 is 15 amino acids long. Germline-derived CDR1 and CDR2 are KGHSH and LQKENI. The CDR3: CASSPTSGGHNEQFF. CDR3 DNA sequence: TGTGCCAGCTCACCCACTAGCGGGGGTCACAATGAGCAGTTCTTC.

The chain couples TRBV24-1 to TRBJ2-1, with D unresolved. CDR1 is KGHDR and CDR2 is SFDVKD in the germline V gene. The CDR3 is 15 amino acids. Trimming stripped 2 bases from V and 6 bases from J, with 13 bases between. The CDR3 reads CATSDSRTGINEQFF. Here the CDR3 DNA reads TGTGCCACCAGTGATTCTCGGACGGGTATCAATGAGCAGTTCTTC.

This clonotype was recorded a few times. CDR3 coding DNA: TGTGCCAGTAGCCTACCGGGGCGGGCCGGGGAGCTGTTTTTT. This translates into CASSLPGRAGELFF. The chain employs TRBV11-2 and TRBJ2-2, with D perhaps being TRBD1 or TRBD2 (5 bases each). In germline, CDR1 is SGHAT, CDR2 FQNNGV. Between the trimmed V and J ends, which lost 9 bases and 6 bases, there was a span of 17 bases. This CDR3 has 14 residues.

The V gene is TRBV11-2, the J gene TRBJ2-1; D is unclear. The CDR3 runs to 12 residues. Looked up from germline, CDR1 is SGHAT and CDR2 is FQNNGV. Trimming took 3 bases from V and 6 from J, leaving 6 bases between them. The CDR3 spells CASSFGANEQFF. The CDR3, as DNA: TGTGCCAGCAGCTTCGGTGCCAATGAGCAGTTCTTC.

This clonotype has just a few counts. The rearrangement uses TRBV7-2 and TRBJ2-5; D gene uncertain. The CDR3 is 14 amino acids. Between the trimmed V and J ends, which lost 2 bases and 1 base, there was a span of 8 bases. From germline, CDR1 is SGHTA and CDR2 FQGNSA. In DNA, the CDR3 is TGTGCCAGCAGCTTATGGGCTTCCCAAGAGACCCAGTACTTC. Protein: CASSLWASQETQYF.

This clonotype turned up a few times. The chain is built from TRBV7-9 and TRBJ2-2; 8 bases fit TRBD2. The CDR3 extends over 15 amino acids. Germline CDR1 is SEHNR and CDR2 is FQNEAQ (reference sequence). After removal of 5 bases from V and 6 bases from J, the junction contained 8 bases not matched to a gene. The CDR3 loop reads CASSLHRGGPGELFF. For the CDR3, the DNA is TGTGCCAGCAGCCTCCACCGCGGGGGGCCCGGGGAGCTGTTTTTT.

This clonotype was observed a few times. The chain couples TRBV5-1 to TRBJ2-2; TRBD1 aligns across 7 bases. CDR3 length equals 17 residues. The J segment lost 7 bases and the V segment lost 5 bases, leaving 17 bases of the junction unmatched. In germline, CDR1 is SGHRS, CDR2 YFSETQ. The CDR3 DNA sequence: TGCGCCAGCAGTGACGTATCCGGGACAGCGTTTGGCGGGGAGCTGTTTTTT. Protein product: CASSDVSGTAFGGELFF.

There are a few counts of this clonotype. CDR3 nucleotide sequence: TGTGCCAGCAGCTTAACTAGGACTAGCGGGCCAATGACCGGGGAGCTGTTTTTT. It codes for CASSLTRTSGPMTGELFF. The chain links TRBV5-8 to TRBJ2-2, with TRBD2 identical over 11 bases. Germline V gene lookup returns CDR1 SGHTS and CDR2 YDEGEE. CDR3 length equals 18 residues. J was trimmed by 5 bases and V by 2 bases; bases with no gene match: 11.

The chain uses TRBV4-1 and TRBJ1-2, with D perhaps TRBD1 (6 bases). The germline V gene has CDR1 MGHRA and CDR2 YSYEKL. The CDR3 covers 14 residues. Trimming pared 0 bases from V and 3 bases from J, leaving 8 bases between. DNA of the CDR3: TGCGCCAGCAGCCAAGAACAGGGCTACTATGGCTACACCTTC. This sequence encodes CASSQEQGYYGYTF.

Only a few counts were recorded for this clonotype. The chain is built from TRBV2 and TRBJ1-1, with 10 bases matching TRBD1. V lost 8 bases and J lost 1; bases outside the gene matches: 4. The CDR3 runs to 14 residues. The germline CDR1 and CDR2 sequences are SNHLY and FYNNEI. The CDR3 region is CASGGTGANTEAFF. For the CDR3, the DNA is TGTGCCAGCGGGGGGACAGGGGCGAACACTGAAGCTTTCTTT. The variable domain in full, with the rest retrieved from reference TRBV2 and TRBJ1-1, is EPEVTQTPSHQVTQMGQEVILRCVPISNHLYFYWYRQILGQKVEFLVSFYNNEISEKSEIFDDQFSVERPDGSNFTLKIRSTKLEDSAMYFCASGGTGANTEAFFGQGTRLTVV.

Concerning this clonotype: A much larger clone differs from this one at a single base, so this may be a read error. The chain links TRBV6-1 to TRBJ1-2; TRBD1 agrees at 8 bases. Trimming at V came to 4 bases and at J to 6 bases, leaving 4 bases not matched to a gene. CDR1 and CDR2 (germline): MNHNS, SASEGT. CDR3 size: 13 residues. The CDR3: CASSARTGNGYTF. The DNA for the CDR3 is TGTGCCAGCAGTGCCCGGACAGGGAATGGCTACACCTTC.

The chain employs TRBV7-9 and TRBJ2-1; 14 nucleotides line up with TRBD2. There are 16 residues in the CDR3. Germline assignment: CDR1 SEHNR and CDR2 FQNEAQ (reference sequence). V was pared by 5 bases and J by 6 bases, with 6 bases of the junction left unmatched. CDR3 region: CASSPRTSGGLNEQFF. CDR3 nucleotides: TGTGCCAGCAGCCCGCGGACTAGCGGGGGGCTCAATGAGCAGTTCTTC. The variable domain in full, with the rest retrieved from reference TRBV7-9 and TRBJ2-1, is DTGVSQNPRHKITKRGQNVTFRCDPISEHNRLYWYRQTLGQGPEFLTYFQNEAQLEKSRLLSDRFSAERPKGSFSTLEIQRTEQGDSAMYLCASSPRTSGGLNEQFFGPGTRLTVL.

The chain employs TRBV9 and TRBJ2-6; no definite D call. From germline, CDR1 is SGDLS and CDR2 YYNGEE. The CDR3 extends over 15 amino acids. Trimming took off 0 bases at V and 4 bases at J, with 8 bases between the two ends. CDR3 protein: CASSVEGHGANVLTF. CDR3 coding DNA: TGTGCCAGCAGCGTAGAAGGCCACGGGGCCAACGTCCTGACTTTC.

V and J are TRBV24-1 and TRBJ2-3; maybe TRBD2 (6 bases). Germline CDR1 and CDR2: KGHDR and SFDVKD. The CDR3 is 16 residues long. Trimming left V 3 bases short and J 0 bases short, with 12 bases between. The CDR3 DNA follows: TGTGCCACCAGTGATCGAGAGGGGACTAGCACAGATACGCAGTATTTT. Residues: CATSDREGTSTDTQYF.

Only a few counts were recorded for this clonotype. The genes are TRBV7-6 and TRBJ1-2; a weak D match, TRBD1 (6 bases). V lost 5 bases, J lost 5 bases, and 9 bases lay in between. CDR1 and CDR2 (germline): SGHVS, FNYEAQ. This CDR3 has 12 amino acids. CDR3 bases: TGTGCCAGCAGCATACAGGGATATGGCTACACCTTC. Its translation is CASSIQGYGYTF.

CDR3 residues: CSASNPDYEQYF. In DNA, the CDR3 is TGCAGTGCTAGCAACCCTGACTACGAGCAGTACTTC. The chain combines TRBV20-1 with TRBJ2-7; D remains unclear. From germline, CDR1 is DFQATT and CDR2 SNEGSKA (reference sequence). V was cut by 3 bases and J by 3 bases, with 9 bases left in between. CDR3 length: 12 residues.

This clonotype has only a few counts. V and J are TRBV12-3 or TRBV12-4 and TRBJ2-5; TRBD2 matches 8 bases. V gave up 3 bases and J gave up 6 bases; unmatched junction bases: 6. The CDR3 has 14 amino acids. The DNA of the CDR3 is TGTGCCAGCAGTTTTCGGCGGGGGGAAAAGACCCAGTACTTC. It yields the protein CASSFRRGEKTQYF.

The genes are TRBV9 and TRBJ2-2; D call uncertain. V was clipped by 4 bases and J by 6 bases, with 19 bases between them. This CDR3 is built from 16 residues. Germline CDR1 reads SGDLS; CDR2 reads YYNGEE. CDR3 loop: CASSPRSPLVAGELFF. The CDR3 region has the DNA TGTGCCAGCAGCCCGAGGTCCCCCTTGGTCGCCGGGGAGCTGTTTTTT.

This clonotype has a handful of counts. The CDR3 bases are TGCAGCGTCTCTCTGTGGGGGGTGGCTTATGGCTACACCTTC. It codes for CSVSLWGVAYGYTF. V gene TRBV29-1 combines with J gene TRBJ1-2, with a tentative D call TRBD1 (5 bases). The CDR3 runs to 14 residues. CDR1 is SQVTM and CDR2 is ANQGSEA in the germline V gene. Trimming took 6 bases from V and 5 from J, leaving 19 bases between them.

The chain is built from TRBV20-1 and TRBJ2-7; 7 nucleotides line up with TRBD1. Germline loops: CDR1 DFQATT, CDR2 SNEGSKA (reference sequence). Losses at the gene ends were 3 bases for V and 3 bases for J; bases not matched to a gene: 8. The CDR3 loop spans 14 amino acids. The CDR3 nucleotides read TGCAGTGCTAGGGGACAGCCAGCCTACTACGAGCAGTACTTC. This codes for CSARGQPAYYEQYF.

Here the CDR3 DNA reads TGTGCCAGCAGCTTAATAAGACTAGCGGGAGGCAATGAGCAGTTCTTC. Its protein is CASSLIRLAGGNEQFF. V and J are TRBV7-8 and TRBJ2-1, with 13 bases identical to TRBD2. Germline trimming cut 2 bases from V and 6 bases from J; bases unmatched to any gene: 4. Germline-derived CDR1 and CDR2 are SGHVS and FQNEAQ. The CDR3 has 16 residues.

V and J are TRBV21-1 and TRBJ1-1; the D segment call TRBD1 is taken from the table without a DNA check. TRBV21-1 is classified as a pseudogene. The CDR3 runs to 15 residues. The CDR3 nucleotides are TGTGCCAGCAGCCCCGGACAGGGGCGAGGCTCTGAAGCTTTCTTT. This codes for CASSPGQGRGSEAFF.

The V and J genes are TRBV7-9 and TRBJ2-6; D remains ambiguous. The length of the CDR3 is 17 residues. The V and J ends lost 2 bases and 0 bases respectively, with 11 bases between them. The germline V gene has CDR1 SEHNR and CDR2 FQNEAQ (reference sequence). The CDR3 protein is CASSLLPVSSGANVLTF. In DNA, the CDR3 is TGTGCCAGCAGCTTACTTCCTGTGAGCTCTGGGGCCAACGTCCTGACTTTC. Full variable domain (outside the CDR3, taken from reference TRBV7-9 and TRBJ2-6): DTGVSQNPRHKITKRGQNVTFRCDPISEHNRLYWYRQTLGQGPEFLTYFQNEAQLEKSRLLSDRFSAERPKGSFSTLEIQRTEQGDSAMYLCASSLLPVSSGANVLTFGAGSRLTVL.